Below, 14 T cell receptor beta chains from the same sample are listed, as sequenced in a study of cytomegalovirus exposure and HLA in healthy donors. TCRdb's table, derived via immunoSEQ multiplex PCR, lists solely in-frame clones and lacks some. The profile shows some 110,000 clones, around 83% of them singletons. The sample taken for sequencing was PBMCs. The receptors shown here come from a woman between 18 and 29 years old in good health and CMV-seropositive.

J is TRBJ1-4 and V is TRBV6-5; D perhaps matches TRBD1 (5 bases). This CDR3 region has 15 residues. Between the trimmed V and J ends, which lost 6 bases and 7 bases, there was a span of 18 bases. Per germline, CDR1 MNHEY and CDR2 SVGAGI. The CDR3, as DNA: TGTGCCAGCAGCAATCAGGGTTTCTTTGCTGAAAAACTGTTTTTT. It codes for CASSNQGFFAEKLFF.

The chain is built from TRBV5-6 and TRBJ2-7; perhaps TRBD1 as D (5 bases). The CDR3 has 14 amino acids. Trimming took 1 base from V and 6 from J, leaving 14 bases between them. CDR1 and CDR2 from the germline V gene are SGHDT and YYEEEE. The CDR3 loop reads CASSLPASQGEQYF. In DNA form, the CDR3 reads TGTGCCAGCAGCTTGCCGGCTTCCCAGGGCGAGCAGTACTTC.

The rearrangement joins TRBV6-5 to TRBJ2-3, with D maybe TRBD2 (5 bases). CDR1 is MNHEY, CDR2 SVGAGI, per germline. This CDR3 is built from 15 residues. V dropped 4 bases and J dropped 2 bases, with 13 bases sitting between them. CDR3 DNA: TGTGCCAGCAGTTCCGGGGTCAGAACCACAGATACGCAGTATTTT. This codes for CASSSGVRTTDTQYF.

The chain employs TRBV9 and TRBJ1-3, with D perhaps TRBD1 (6 bases). Germline V gene sequence: CDR1 SGDLS, CDR2 YYNGEE. CDR3 length: 15 residues. The V and J ends lost 1 base and 2 bases respectively, with 10 bases between them. The CDR3 nucleotides are TGTGCCAGCAGCGTACAGGGGATGACTGGAAACACCATATATTTT. Its protein product is CASSVQGMTGNTIYF.

This clone was detected a few times. The CDR3 sequence is CASSLSGTGGSGELFF. In DNA form, the CDR3 reads TGTGCCAGCAGTTTATCCGGGACAGGGGGCTCCGGGGAGCTGTTTTTT. This chain connects TRBV28 to TRBJ2-2, with 12 positions matching TRBD1. V gave up 1 base and J gave up 6 bases; unmatched junction bases: 3. From germline, CDR1 is MDHEN and CDR2 SYDVKM. This CDR3 has 16 amino acids.

The chain uses TRBV2 and TRBJ1-5, with TRBD1 matching 12 bases. The CDR3 covers 14 residues. Germline CDR1 is SNHLY and CDR2 is FYNNEI. The V segment lost 6 bases and the J segment 6 bases; nucleotides outside the gene matches: 3. The CDR3 sequence: CASRGTGGSQPQHF. CDR3 bases: TGTGCCAGCAGGGGGACAGGGGGCAGTCAGCCCCAGCATTTT.

V gene TRBV6-1 combines with J gene TRBJ2-1; weak D call: TRBD2 (6 bases). Trimming took off 6 bases at V and 5 bases at J, with 11 bases between the two ends. The CDR3 loop spans 13 amino acids. The germline CDR1 and CDR2 sequences are MNHNS and SASEGT. The CDR3: CASREGQNNEQFF. For the CDR3, the DNA is TGTGCCAGCAGGGAGGGGCAAAACAATGAGCAGTTCTTC.

J is TRBJ1-2 and V is TRBV11-2; D call uncertain. The germline CDR1 and CDR2 sequences are SGHAT and FQNNGV. CDR3 length: 13 residues. V was pared by 3 bases and J by 4 bases, with 9 bases between. The CDR3, as DNA: TGTGCCAGCAGCTTCGCGGATTTCTATGGCTACACCTTC. This encodes CASSFADFYGYTF.

The chain has TRBV29-1 and TRBJ2-1; maybe TRBD2 (6 bases). CDR1 is SQVTM, CDR2 ANQGSEA, per germline. The CDR3 length is 13 residues. Trimming left V 6 bases short and J 4 bases short, with 13 bases between. The CDR3 region is CSVGGRFYNEQFF. CDR3 DNA: TGCAGCGTGGGGGGACGGTTTTACAATGAGCAGTTCTTC.

The V gene is TRBV18, the J gene TRBJ2-4; 7 bases map to TRBD2. V shed 3 bases and J 3 bases; nucleotides not matched to a gene: 5. This CDR3 region has 15 residues. Per the germline V gene, CDR1 is KGHSH and CDR2 is LQKENI. CDR3 in amino acids: CASSPGRGGKNIQYF. CDR3 DNA: TGTGCCAGCTCACCGGGGAGGGGAGGCAAAAACATTCAGTACTTC.

The chain recombines TRBV7-8 with TRBJ2-2, with a possible D match to TRBD1 (5 bases). Looked up from germline, CDR1 is SGHVS and CDR2 is FQNEAQ. V was clipped by 1 base and J by 4 bases, with 7 bases between them. The length of the CDR3 is 14 residues. The CDR3 protein is CASSLGRATGELFF. The CDR3 bases are TGTGCCAGCAGCTTAGGCAGGGCCACCGGGGAGCTGTTTTTT.

This clone occurred a few times. The rearrangement joins TRBV5-4 to TRBJ1-2; a weak D match, TRBD1 (6 bases). V lost 4 bases and J lost 4, with 11 bases in between. CDR1 SGHNT and CDR2 YYREEE come from the germline V gene (reference sequence). The CDR3 extends over 13 amino acids. CDR3 coding DNA: TGTGCCAGCAGCACCGACAGGAGCTATGGCTACACCTTC. Its protein product is CASSTDRSYGYTF.

V is TRBV7-3 and J is TRBJ2-7, with a weak D call TRBD1 (5 bases). The ends were cut back, 3 bases at V and 2 bases at J, with 11 bases in the middle. This CDR3 is 14 amino acids long. CDR1 SGHTA and CDR2 FQGTGA come from the germline V gene. DNA of the CDR3: TGTGCCAGCAGCTTGAGTAGCAGGGCCTACGAGCAGTACTTC. Protein: CASSLSSRAYEQYF.

DNA for the CDR3: TGTGCCAGCAGCTTTACGGGGGGGATCACAGATACGCAGTATTTT. Protein sequence: CASSFTGGITDTQYF. J is TRBJ2-3 and V is TRBV5-4, with 8 bases lining up with TRBD2. This CDR3 is 15 amino acids long. Trimming removed 2 bases from V and 2 bases from J; junction bases left unmatched: 4. Germline CDR1 is SGHNT and CDR2 is YYREEE (reference sequence). Variable domain in full (rest from reference TRBV5-4 and TRBJ2-3): ETGVTQSPTHLIKTRGQQVTLRCSSQSGHNTVSWYQQALGQGPQFIFQYYREEENGRGNFPPRFSGLQFPNYSSELNVNALELDDSALYLCASSFTGGITDTQYFGPGTRLTVL.